This T cell receptor (beta chain) was sequenced during a study of immune characterization of retroperitoneal liposarcoma. This CDR3 comprises 15 residues. With 6 bases clipped from V and 13 bases from J, the junction kept 12 bases outside the gene matches. This clonotype was counted many times. Via MiXCR, TCRdb re-called the PCR reads, giving one row per CDR3 protein. The data show some 11,000 distinct CDR3 sequences, with about a quarter seen just once and roughly 8% held by the top ten. The chain employs TRBV12-3 or TRBV12-4 and TRBJ2-1, with TRBD2 identical over 13 bases. This receptor was identified in a male donor with retroperitoneal liposarcoma. Sequencing was done on a sample of tumor tissue. CDR3 DNA sequence: TGTGCCAGCAGAGTGGGACTAGCGGGACAAGAGACCCAGTTCTTC. It translates to CASRVGLAGQETQFF.